This T cell receptor beta chain originates from a study of graft-versus-host responses after intestinal transplantation (TCRdb year 2021). General notes on the study: The transplants that recipients got were multivisceral, liver-intestinal, or isolated intestinal. Bulk TCR-beta CDR3 sequencing was used to track graft-versus-host and host-versus-graft alloreactive T cell clones in the graft, circulation and bone marrow after intestinal transplantation. To identify alloreactive clones, pre-transplant mixed lymphocyte reaction products were sequenced and then compared with unstimulated pre-transplant donor and recipient T cells. The cohort enrolled 20 to 25 intestinal transplant recipients including one retransplant, and a few patients lacking pretransplant specimens were excluded. Donor T cell macrochimerism was defined as a peak of at least 4% donor T cells among recipient peripheral blood mononuclear cells. Samples from a few later patients were sequenced in-house on an Illumina MiSeq with MiXCR processing rather than by the commercial service. All recipients received anti-thymocyte globulin induction followed by maintenance tacrolimus and steroids for around three years.

The time point label, as the study defines it: cells obtained before transplantation from donor or recipient. CD3+CD4+ and CD3+CD8+ populations were FACS-sorted from unstimulated pre-transplant donor and recipient cells taken from spleen or lymph nodes. Taken from cysteine to phenylalanine, the CDR3 has 13 residues. Just CDR3 DNA is preserved here, 39 bases in frame from base 1. V is cut by 0 bases and J by 7 bases, and the space between the germline ends is 7 bases. CDR1 and CDR2, looked up from the germline V gene, are KGHSH and LQKENI. Library method: the immunoSEQ multiplex PCR assay. In most patients, genomic DNA was isolated using the Qiagen DNeasy Blood and Tissue Kit and sent frozen to Adaptive Biotechnologies for TCR sequencing. High-throughput TCR-beta CDR3 sequencing of genomic DNA from most patients was performed by Adaptive Biotechnologies. In the source study's methods: TCR sequencing data were retrieved from Adaptive's ImmunoSEQ software for more than 15 patients, whereas three other patients were processed with MiXCR and VDJtools. CD4 versus CD8 sorting errors were corrected by removing sequences found in both subsets at a frequency ratio below 5:1. CDR3 nucleotide sequences shared between donor and recipient were removed because their origin could not be assigned. To be classed as alloreactive, a clone needed at least 2-fold expansion over unstimulated cells and a minimum CFSE-low frequency of 0.002% (template counts) or 0.001% (read counts). Clones detected in sequenced pre-transplant spleen, lymph node, or MLR CFSE-low populations of the donor or recipient were defined as mappable. Cumulative frequency of alloreactive clones was calculated as a percentage of all sequences weighted by copy number. This immuneACCESS table, as held by TCRdb, lists in-frame sequences with V and J called but not all clones. Of the missing ones, under half trace to an unresolved V gene in checked studies; the others have no known cause. The V and J calls and clone size come from that table; D and trimming were worked out from the DNA. Here the sample has about 70,000 clones; approximately 80% occur a single time. Clones ranked in the top ten supply 0.35% to 0.5% of the sample.

On this clone itself: Its antigen is still unknown. No base-level quality is on record; no much larger clone is a single base apart.

What the research found in general, with its limitations: The conclusions were limited by the relatively low number and heterogeneity of the intestinal transplant patients. GvH clones were detected in recipient bone marrow, and some of these GvH clones were observed earlier in ileal mucosa or blood, consistent with an intestinal mucosal origin. Early after transplant, peak levels of circulating GvH clones were found to be associated with declines in HvG clones. High GvH to HvG T cell clonal ratios were observed in the allografts of patients with donor T cell macrochimerism.

The sequence came from a human donor who was the organ donor for an intestinal transplant. The sample here was unstimulated CD4+ T cells sorted from spleen or lymph node cells, taken before transplant. This sequence uses TRBV18 and TRBJ2-1; no confident D gene assignment can be made. The DNA sequence reads TGTGCCAGCTCACCACCGTCGGAGAATGAGCAGTTCTTC. It codes for CASSPPSENEQFF.